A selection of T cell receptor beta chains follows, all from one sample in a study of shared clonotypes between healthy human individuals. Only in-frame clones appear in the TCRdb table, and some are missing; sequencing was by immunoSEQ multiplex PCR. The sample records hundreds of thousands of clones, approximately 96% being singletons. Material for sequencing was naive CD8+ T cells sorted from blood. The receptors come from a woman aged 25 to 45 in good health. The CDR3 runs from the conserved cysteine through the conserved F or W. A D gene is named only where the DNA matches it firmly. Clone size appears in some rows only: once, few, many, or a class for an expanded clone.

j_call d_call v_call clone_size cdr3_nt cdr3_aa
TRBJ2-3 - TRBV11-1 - TGTGCCAGCACTCAAGGGAGGGATACGCAGTATTTT CASTQGRDTQYF
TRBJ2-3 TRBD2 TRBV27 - TGTGCCAGCACCGAGAGACTAGCGGGAGAAGAAGATACGCAGTATTTT CASTERLAGEEDTQYF
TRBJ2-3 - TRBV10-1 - TGCGCCAGCAGTGATAGACTAGTCATGGATACGCAGTATTTT CASSDRLVMDTQYF
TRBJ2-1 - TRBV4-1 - TGCGCCAGCAGCCACTTGCCCCGGTGGGAGAGCGGCAATGAGCAGTTCTTC CASSHLPRWESGNEQFF
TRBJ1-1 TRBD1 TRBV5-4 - TGTGCCAGCAGCGGTTCGGCGCGACAGGGGTCGTTACGGACTGAAGCTTTCTTT CASSGSARQGSLRTEAFF
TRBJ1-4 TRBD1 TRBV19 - TGTGCCAGTAGTTTTCTCGGGACAGGGGAGGATGAAAAACTGTTTTTT CASSFLGTGEDEKLFF
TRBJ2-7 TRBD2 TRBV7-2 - TGTGCCAGCAGCCTGGCTAGCGGGAGTCTCGACGAGCAGTACTTC CASSLASGSLDEQYF
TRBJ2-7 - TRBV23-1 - TGCGCCAAATACCCGATTCCAGTTCTATACGAGCAGTACTTC CAKYPIPVLYEQYF
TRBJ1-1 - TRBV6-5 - TGTGCCAGCAGTTACGGGGGGCGGACTGAAGCTTTCTTT CASSYGGRTEAFF
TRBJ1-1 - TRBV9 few TGTGCCAGCAGCGTGATGGACGGAGACACTGAAGCTTTCTTT CASSVMDGDTEAFF
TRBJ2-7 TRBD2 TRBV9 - TGTGCCAGCAGCGTTGGGGCGGGAGGGCCTTACGAGCAGTACTTC CASSVGAGGPYEQYF
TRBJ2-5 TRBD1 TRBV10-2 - TGCGCCAGCAGCGAGAGGGACAGTCAAGAGACCCAGTACTTC CASSERDSQETQYF
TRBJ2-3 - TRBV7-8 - TGTGCCAGCAGCCCCCGGGACACTAGGATTCCCACAGATACGCAGTATTTT CASSPRDTRIPTDTQYF
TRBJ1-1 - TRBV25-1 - TGTGCCAGCAGTGAATGGGGACCCACTGAAGCTTTCTTT CASSEWGPTEAFF
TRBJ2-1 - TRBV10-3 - TGTGCCACACGGGAGCTTGAGCAGTTCTTC CATRELEQFF
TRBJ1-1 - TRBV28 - TGTGCCAGCAGTCCCATTCTGGACAGAAGTGAAGCTTTCTTT CASSPILDRSEAFF
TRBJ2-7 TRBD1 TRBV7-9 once TGTGCCAGCAGCTCGGACAGGCACCTTTACGAGCAGTACTTC CASSSDRHLYEQYF
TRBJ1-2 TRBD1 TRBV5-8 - TGTGCCAGCAGCTTGCCCCAACGACAGGGGTTACCGGATGGCTACACCTTC CASSLPQRQGLPDGYTF
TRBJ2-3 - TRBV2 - TGTGCCAGCAGTGAAGGGACAGCAAGCACAGATACGCAGTATTTT CASSEGTASTDTQYF
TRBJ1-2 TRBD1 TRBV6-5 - TGTGCCAGCAGCCCCGACAGGGATGGCTACACCTTC CASSPDRDGYTF
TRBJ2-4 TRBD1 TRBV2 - TGTGCCAGCAGGACAGGGTTGGCCAAAAACATTCAGTACTTC CASRTGLAKNIQYF
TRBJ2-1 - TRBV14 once TGTGCCAGCAGCCTCTTGGGGAGTTTTGGCAATGAGCAGTTCTTC CASSLLGSFGNEQFF
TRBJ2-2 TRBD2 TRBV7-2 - TGTGCCAGCAGCTTAGTAGCGGGAGGCACCGGGGAGCTGTTTTTT CASSLVAGGTGELFF
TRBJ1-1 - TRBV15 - TGTGCCACCAGCAGAGTCGGCGCGGAAGCTTTCTTT CATSRVGAEAFF
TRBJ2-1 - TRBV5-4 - TGTGCCAGCAGCTTGGAGGGGTCCTACAATGAGCAGTTCTTC CASSLEGSYNEQFF
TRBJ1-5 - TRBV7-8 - TGTGCCAGCAGCTTAGGTGCGTTCAAGGTGGGTGTGAATCAGCCCCAGCATTTT CASSLGAFKVGVNQPQHF
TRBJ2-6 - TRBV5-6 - TGTGCCAGCAGCTTCTACAGCTCTGGGGCCAACGTCCTGACTTTC CASSFYSSGANVLTF
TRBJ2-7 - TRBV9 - TGTGCCAGCAGCGCCGGGACAACCTACGAGCAGTACTTC CASSAGTTYEQYF
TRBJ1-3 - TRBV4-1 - TGCGCCAGCAGCCGATCACCAGGGAGCGGAAACACCATATATTTT CASSRSPGSGNTIYF
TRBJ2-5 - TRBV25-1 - TGTGCCAGCATGTCGGGAACCCAGTACTTC CASMSGTQYF
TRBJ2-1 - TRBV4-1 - TGCGCCAGCAGTGGGTCGGCAAGCTCCTACAATGAGCAGTTCTTC CASSGSASSYNEQFF
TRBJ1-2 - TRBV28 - TGTGCCAGCAGCCAAATACAGGAGGACCATGGCTACACCTTC CASSQIQEDHGYTF
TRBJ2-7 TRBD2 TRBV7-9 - TGTGCCAGCAGCGCCCTTCGTACGGGAGGTCCCTACGAGCAGTACTTC CASSALRTGGPYEQYF
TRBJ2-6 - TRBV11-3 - TGTGCCAGCAGCGCTGACATCTCTGGGGCCAACGTCCTGACTTTC CASSADISGANVLTF
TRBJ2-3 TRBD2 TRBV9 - TGTGCCAGCGGAGTTATGGCGGGAGGGCCGGGATCCACAGATACGCAGTATTTT CASGVMAGGPGSTDTQYF
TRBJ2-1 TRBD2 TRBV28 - TGTGCCAGCAGTTTGGCGGGGGACTACAATGAGCAGTTCTTC CASSLAGDYNEQFF
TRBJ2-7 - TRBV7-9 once TGTGCCGTAAGGACGGGGGCCTACGAGCAGTACTTC CAVRTGAYEQYF